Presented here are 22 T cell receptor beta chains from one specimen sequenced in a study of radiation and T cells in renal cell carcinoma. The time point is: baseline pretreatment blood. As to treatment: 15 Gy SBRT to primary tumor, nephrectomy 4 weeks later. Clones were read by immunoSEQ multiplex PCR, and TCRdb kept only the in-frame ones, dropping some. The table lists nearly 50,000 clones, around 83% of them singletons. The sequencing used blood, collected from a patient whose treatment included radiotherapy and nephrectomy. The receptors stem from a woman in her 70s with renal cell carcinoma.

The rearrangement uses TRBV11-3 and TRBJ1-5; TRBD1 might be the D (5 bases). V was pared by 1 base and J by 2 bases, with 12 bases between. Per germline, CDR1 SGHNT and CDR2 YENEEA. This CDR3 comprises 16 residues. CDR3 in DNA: TGTGCCAGCAGCTTAGTGGAGGGACTAGGCAATCAGCCCCAGCATTTT. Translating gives CASSLVEGLGNQPQHF.

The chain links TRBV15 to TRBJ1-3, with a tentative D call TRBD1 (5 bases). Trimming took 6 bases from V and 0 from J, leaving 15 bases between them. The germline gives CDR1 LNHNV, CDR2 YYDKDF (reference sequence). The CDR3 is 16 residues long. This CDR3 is CATRGGGSLSGNTIYF. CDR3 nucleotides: TGTGCCACCAGAGGCGGGGGGTCCCTCTCTGGAAACACCATATATTTT.

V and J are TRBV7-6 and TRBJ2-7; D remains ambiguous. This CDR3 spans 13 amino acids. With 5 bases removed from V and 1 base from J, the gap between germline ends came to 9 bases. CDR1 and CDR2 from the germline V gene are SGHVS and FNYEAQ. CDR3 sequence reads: CASSTFRSYEQYF. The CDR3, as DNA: TGTGCCAGCAGCACCTTTCGGTCCTACGAGCAGTACTTC.

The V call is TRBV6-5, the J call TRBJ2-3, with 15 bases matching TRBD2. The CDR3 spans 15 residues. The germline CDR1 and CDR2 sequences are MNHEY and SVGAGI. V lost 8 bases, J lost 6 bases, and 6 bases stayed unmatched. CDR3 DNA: TGTGCCAGCGCGGGACTAGCGGGAGGAAGCGATACGCAGTATTTT. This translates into CASAGLAGGSDTQYF.

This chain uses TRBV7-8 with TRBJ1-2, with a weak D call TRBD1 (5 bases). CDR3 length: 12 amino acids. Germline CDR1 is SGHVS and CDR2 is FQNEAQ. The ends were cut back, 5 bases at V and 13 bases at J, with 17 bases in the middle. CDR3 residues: CASSHRDLAITF. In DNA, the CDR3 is TGTGCCAGCAGCCACCGGGACCTCGCGATCACCTTC.

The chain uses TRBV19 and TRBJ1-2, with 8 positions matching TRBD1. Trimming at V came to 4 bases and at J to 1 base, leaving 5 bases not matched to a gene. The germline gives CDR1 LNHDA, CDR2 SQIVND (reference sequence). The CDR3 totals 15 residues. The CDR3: CASSNSGGFNYGYTF. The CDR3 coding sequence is TGTGCCAGTAGTAATTCAGGGGGCTTTAACTATGGCTACACCTTC.

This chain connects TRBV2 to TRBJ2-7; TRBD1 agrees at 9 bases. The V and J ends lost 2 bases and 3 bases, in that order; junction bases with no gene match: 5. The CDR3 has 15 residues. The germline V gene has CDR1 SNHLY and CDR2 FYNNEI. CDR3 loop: CASSEWGQGHYEQYF. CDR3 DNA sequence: TGTGCCAGCAGTGAATGGGGACAGGGTCACTACGAGCAGTACTTC.

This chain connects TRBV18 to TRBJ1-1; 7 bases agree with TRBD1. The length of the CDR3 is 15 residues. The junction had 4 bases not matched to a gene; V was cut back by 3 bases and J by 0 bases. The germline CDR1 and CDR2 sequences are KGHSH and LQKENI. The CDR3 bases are TGTGCCAGCTCACCGTCGGGACAGCTGAACACTGAAGCTTTCTTT. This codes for CASSPSGQLNTEAFF.

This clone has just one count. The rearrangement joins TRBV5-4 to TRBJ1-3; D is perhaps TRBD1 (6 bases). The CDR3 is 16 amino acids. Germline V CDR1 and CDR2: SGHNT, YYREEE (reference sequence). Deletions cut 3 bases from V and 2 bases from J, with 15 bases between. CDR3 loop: CASSWWGPAAGNTIYF. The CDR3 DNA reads TGTGCCAGCAGCTGGTGGGGGCCGGCGGCTGGAAACACCATATATTTT.

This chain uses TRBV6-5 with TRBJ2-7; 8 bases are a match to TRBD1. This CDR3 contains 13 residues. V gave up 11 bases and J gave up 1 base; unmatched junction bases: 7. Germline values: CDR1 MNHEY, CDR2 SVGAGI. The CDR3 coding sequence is TGTGCCGCCGGACAGGGAGTTTCCTACGAGCAGTACTTC. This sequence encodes CAAGQGVSYEQYF.

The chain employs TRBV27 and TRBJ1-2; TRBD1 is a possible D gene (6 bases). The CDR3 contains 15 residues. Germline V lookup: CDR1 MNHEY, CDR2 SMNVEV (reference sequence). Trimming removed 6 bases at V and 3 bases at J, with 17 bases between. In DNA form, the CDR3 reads TGTGCCAGCAGCTCCCTCCTCCGGGGGCACTATGGCTACACCTTC. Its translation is CASSSLLRGHYGYTF.

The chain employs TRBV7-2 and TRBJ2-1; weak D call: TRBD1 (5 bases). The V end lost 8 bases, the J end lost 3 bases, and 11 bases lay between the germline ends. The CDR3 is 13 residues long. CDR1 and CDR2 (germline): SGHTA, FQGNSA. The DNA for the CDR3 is TGTGCCAGCGGGCCAAGGGGCTACAATGAGCAGTTCTTC. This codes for CASGPRGYNEQFF.

CDR3 nucleotides: TGTGCCAGCAGCCCAGGGGACAGTGAAAAACTGTTTTTT. This codes for CASSPGDSEKLFF. V is TRBV5-4 and J is TRBJ1-4; 7 bases are shared with TRBD1. This CDR3 contains 13 residues. Trimming removed 4 bases from V and 7 bases from J; junction bases left unmatched: 4. From germline, CDR1 is SGHNT and CDR2 YYREEE (reference sequence).

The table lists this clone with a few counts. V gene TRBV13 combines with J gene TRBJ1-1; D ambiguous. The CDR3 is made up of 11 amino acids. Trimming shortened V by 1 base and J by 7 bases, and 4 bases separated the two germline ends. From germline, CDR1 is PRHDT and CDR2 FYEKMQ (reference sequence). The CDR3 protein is CASSLVSEAFF. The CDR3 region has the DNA TGTGCCAGCAGCTTAGTAAGTGAAGCTTTCTTT.

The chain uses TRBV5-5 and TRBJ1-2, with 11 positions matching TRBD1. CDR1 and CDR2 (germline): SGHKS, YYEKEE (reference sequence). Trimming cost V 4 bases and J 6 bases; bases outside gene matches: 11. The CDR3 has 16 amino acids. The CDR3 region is CASSTPGTGGKDGYTF. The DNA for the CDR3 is TGTGCCAGCAGCACACCCGGGACAGGGGGGAAGGATGGCTACACCTTC.

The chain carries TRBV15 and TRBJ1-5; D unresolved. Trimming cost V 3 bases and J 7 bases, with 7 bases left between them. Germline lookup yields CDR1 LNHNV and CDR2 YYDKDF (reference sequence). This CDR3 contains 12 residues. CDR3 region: CATSSVRQPQHF. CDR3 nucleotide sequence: TGTGCCACCAGCAGTGTCAGGCAGCCCCAGCATTTT.

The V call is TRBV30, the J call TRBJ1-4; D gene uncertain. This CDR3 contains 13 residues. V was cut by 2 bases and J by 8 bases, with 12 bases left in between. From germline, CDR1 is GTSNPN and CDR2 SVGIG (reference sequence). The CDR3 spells CAWSNGRNEKLFF. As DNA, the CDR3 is TGTGCCTGGAGTAATGGGAGGAACGAAAAACTGTTTTTT.

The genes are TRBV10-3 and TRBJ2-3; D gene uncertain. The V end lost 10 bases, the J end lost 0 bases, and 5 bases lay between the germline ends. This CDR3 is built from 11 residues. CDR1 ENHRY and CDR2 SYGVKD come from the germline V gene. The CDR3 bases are TGTGCCACTCTTAGCACAGATACGCAGTATTTT. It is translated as CATLSTDTQYF.

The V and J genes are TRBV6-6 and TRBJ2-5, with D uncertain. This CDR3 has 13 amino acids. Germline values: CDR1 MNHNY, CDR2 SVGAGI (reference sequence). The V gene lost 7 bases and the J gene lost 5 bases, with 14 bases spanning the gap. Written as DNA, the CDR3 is TGTGCCAGCACTTTGGGCGGCCAGGAGACCCAGTACTTC. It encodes CASTLGGQETQYF.

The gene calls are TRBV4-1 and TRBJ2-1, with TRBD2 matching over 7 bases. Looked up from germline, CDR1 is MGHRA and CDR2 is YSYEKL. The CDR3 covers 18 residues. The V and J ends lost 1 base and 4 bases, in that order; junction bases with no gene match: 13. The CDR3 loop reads CASSQAANLLAVYNEQFF. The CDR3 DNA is TGCGCCAGCAGCCAAGCAGCTAATCTTCTAGCGGTTTACAATGAGCAGTTCTTC.

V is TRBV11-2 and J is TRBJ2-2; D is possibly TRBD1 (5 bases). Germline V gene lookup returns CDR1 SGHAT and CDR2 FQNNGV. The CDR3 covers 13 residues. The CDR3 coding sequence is TGTGCAGTAGGCAGACAGCACACCGGGGAGCTGTTTTTT. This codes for CAVGRQHTGELFF. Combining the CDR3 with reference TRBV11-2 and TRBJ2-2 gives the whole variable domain EAGVAQSPRYKIIEKRQSVAFWCNPISGHATLYWYQQILGQGPKLLIQFQNNGVVDDSQLPKDRFSAERLKGVDSTLKIQPAKLEDSAVYLCAVGRQHTGELFFGEGSRLTVL.

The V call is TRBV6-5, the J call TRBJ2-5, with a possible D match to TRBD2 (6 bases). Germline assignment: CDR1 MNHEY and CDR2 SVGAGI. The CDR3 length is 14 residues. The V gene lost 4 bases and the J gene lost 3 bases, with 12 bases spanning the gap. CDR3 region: CASSWGGAEETQYF. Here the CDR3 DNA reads TGTGCCAGCAGTTGGGGCGGGGCTGAAGAGACCCAGTACTTC.